Each of the 21 T cell receptor beta chains below was sequenced from the same sample in a study of cytomegalovirus exposure and HLA in healthy donors (dated by TCRdb to the late 2010s). Library method: the immunoSEQ multiplex PCR assay. The multiplex PCR relied on a mix of 60 forward primers for TCR Vbeta segments and 13 reverse primers for TCR Jbeta segments. TCRdb limited this immuneACCESS table to in-frame rearrangements with V and J called. A share of clones is missing; checked studies link under half to unresolved V genes, and the rest is unexplained. The sample data list 150,000 to 200,000 clones, and 60% to 80% of these were observed just once. Roughly 2.9% of the sample comes from the top ten. Sequencing was carried out using PBMCs. These receptors were taken from a middle-aged man in good health and CMV-seronegative.

V usage is TRBV27 and J usage is TRBJ1-1, with 9 positions matching TRBD1. Germline-derived CDR1 and CDR2 are MNHEY and SMNVEV (reference sequence). After removal of 2 bases from V and 2 bases from J, the junction contained 9 bases not matched to a gene. The CDR3 spans 17 residues. CDR3 sequence reads: CASSLDGWGQGNTEAFF. CDR3 DNA: TGTGCCAGCAGTTTAGATGGTTGGGGACAGGGAAACACTGAAGCTTTCTTT.

The sample holds one count of this clone. The chain uses TRBV2 and TRBJ1-6, with D possibly matching TRBD1 (6 bases). The V and J ends lost 6 bases and 6 bases respectively, with 12 bases between them. This CDR3 is built from 14 residues. Germline V gives CDR1 SNHLY, CDR2 FYNNEI. CDR3 region: CASRTQGFNSPLHF. CDR3 DNA: TGTGCCAGCAGGACACAGGGTTTTAATTCACCCCTCCACTTT. Using reference TRBV2 and TRBJ1-6 for the parts outside the CDR3, the full variable domain is EPEVTQTPSHQVTQMGQEVILRCVPISNHLYFYWYRQILGQKVEFLVSFYNNEISEKSEIFDDQFSVERPDGSNFTLKIRSTKLEDSAMYFCASRTQGFNSPLHFGNGTRLTVT.

The V and J genes are TRBV30 and TRBJ2-7, with D possibly matching TRBD2 (5 bases). CDR3 size: 14 residues. CDR1 GTSNPN and CDR2 SVGIG come from the germline V gene (reference sequence). Trimming cost V 0 bases and J 3 bases, with 12 bases left between them. DNA for the CDR3: TGTGCCTGGAGTGTACGGAGAGGGAACTACGAGCAGTACTTC. Its translation is CAWSVRRGNYEQYF.

This clone was recorded once. The rearrangement links TRBV15 to TRBJ2-4, with a weak D call TRBD2 (5 bases). The CDR3 totals 16 residues. V shed 0 bases and J shed 0 bases, with 9 bases lying between them. Germline lookup yields CDR1 LNHNV and CDR2 YYDKDF (reference sequence). The CDR3 loop reads CATSRDEGLAKNIQYF. The CDR3 bases are TGTGCCACCAGCAGAGACGAAGGACTAGCCAAAAACATTCAGTACTTC.

This chain links TRBV7-9 with TRBJ1-5; 8 positions agree with TRBD1. The CDR3 has 16 amino acids. Germline V lookup: CDR1 SEHNR, CDR2 FQNEAQ (reference sequence). Trimming cost V 3 bases and J 2 bases; bases outside gene matches: 6. As DNA, the CDR3 is TGTGCCAGCAGCTTTTATGGACAGGGAGGCAATCAGCCCCAGCATTTT. Amino acids: CASSFYGQGGNQPQHF.

This clone was seen once. This chain joins TRBV19 and TRBJ2-7; 11 bases align to TRBD1. This CDR3 contains 17 residues. Germline assignment: CDR1 LNHDA and CDR2 SQIVND (reference sequence). V trimming: 7 bases; J trimming: 4 bases; junction bases outside the gene matches: 15. Here the CDR3 reads CASTPKGRTGGFYEQYF. The CDR3 DNA reads TGTGCCAGTACCCCAAAAGGAAGGACAGGGGGCTTTTACGAGCAGTACTTC. The entire variable domain, with the rest obtained from reference TRBV19 and TRBJ2-7, is as follows: DGGITQSPKYLFRKEGQNVTLSCEQNLNHDAMYWYRQDPGQGLRLIYYSQIVNDFQKGDIAEGYSVSREKKESFPLTVTSAQKNPTAFYLCASTPKGRTGGFYEQYFGPGTRLTVT.

The chain employs TRBV4-1 and TRBJ2-3; D might be TRBD2 (5 bases). V was clipped by 0 bases and J by 2 bases, with 12 bases between them. Germline lookup yields CDR1 MGHRA and CDR2 YSYEKL. This CDR3 is built from 16 residues. The CDR3 nucleotides read TGCGCCAGCAGCCAAGACCGGGAACCATCCACAGATACGCAGTATTTT. Translated: CASSQDREPSTDTQYF.

The CDR3 here is CAWSEGQGNQPQHF. Written as DNA, the CDR3 is TGTGCCTGGAGTGAGGGGCAGGGCAATCAGCCCCAGCATTTT. This rearrangement joins TRBV30 to TRBJ1-5; a weak D match, TRBD1 (5 bases). Trimming removed 1 base from V and 2 bases from J, with 9 bases in between. The germline V gene has CDR1 GTSNPN and CDR2 SVGIG (reference sequence). The CDR3 is 14 residues long.

The chain uses TRBV27 and TRBJ1-4; TRBD1 aligns across 7 bases. The length of the CDR3 is 15 residues. Losses at the gene ends were 6 bases for V and 7 bases for J; bases not matched to a gene: 11. Germline V gene sequence: CDR1 MNHEY, CDR2 SMNVEV (reference sequence). CDR3 sequence: CASSLDGTAFEKLFF. The CDR3, as DNA: TGTGCCAGCAGCTTAGATGGGACAGCATTTGAAAAACTGTTTTTT. The whole variable domain, remainder taken from reference TRBV27 and TRBJ1-4, is EAQVTQNPRYLITVTGKKLTVTCSQNMNHEYMSWYRQDPGLGLRQIYYSMNVEVTDKGDVPEGYKVSRKEKRNFPLILESPSPNQTSLYFCASSLDGTAFEKLFFGSGTQLSVL.

Here the CDR3 reads CASRGGSSPLHF. In DNA, the CDR3 is TGTGCCAGCAGGGGGGGTTCATCACCCCTCCACTTT. The gene calls are TRBV6-6 and TRBJ1-6; tentative D call: TRBD1 (5 bases). The V gene's germline CDR1 is MNHNY and CDR2 SVGAGI (reference sequence). This CDR3 contains 12 residues. Trimming shortened V by 6 bases and J by 10 bases, and 10 bases separated the two germline ends.

The V call is TRBV28, the J call TRBJ1-6; no clear D. The CDR3 is made up of 14 amino acids. With 4 bases removed from V and 14 bases from J, the gap between germline ends came to 18 bases. From germline, CDR1 is MDHEN and CDR2 SYDVKM. Written as DNA, the CDR3 is TGTGCCAGCAGTTCCCACACCTCCTTGATGTCCCTCCACTTT. Protein: CASSSHTSLMSLHF.

The CDR3 protein is CASITGQNAWYF. Here the CDR3 DNA reads TGTGCCAGCATTACAGGTCAAAACGCGTGGTACTTC. The chain uses TRBV2 and TRBJ2-5; maybe TRBD1 (5 bases). The CDR3 covers 12 residues. Germline loops: CDR1 SNHLY, CDR2 FYNNEI. V was shortened by 7 bases and J by 13 bases, with 19 bases between the two germline ends.

For this clone: One junction end disagrees with the germline gene, perhaps due to a read error. J is TRBJ2-7 and V is TRBV7-2, with a possible D match to TRBD2 (6 bases). The V gene's germline CDR1 is SGHTA and CDR2 FQGNSA. This CDR3 is built from 15 residues. CDR3 amino acids: CAGSLFPGLSYEQYF. CDR3 DNA sequence: TGTGCCGGCAGCTTATTTCCCGGACTATCCTACGAGCAGTACTTC.

This clone was observed a few times. The chain recombines TRBV29-1 with TRBJ1-2; D not certain. Germline CDR1 is SQVTM and CDR2 is ANQGSEA. This CDR3 contains 12 residues. V lost 4 bases and J 7 bases, leaving 13 bases between the germline ends. Here the CDR3 reads CSVGMWAGGYTF. The CDR3 nucleotides are TGCAGCGTTGGCATGTGGGCCGGTGGCTACACCTTC. The full variable domain, rest sourced from reference TRBV29-1 and TRBJ1-2, is SAVISQKPSRDICQRGTSLTIQCQVDSQVTMMFWYRQQPGQSLTLIATANQGSEATYESGFVIDKFPISRPNLTFSTLTVSNMSPEDSSIYLCSVGMWAGGYTFGSGTRLTVV.

This clone has more than one count but fewer than ten. The rearrangement links TRBV4-1 to TRBJ2-7; D may be TRBD2 (5 bases). Trimming stripped 0 bases from V and 3 bases from J, with 18 bases between. The CDR3 covers 17 residues. Germline V gene lookup returns CDR1 MGHRA and CDR2 YSYEKL. CDR3 DNA sequence: TGCGCCAGCAGCCAAGAAGGGCCTCCTTCGGGGATCTACGAGCAGTACTTC. This gives the protein CASSQEGPPSGIYEQYF.

The chain couples TRBV18 to TRBJ2-2; D unresolved. The length of the CDR3 is 15 residues. The V end lost 3 bases, the J end lost 2 bases, and 10 bases lay between the germline ends. Germline CDR1 and CDR2: KGHSH and LQKENI. The CDR3 DNA follows: TGTGCCAGCTCACCGAGAACAGTCAACACCGGGGAGCTGTTTTTT. Protein: CASSPRTVNTGELFF.

CDR3 region: CASSEATGGSTEAFF. The CDR3 DNA is TGCGCCAGCAGCGAAGCGACAGGGGGCAGCACTGAAGCTTTCTTT. The chain recombines TRBV5-1 with TRBJ1-1, with 10 bases identical to TRBD1. Losses at the gene ends were 4 bases for V and 4 bases for J; bases not matched to a gene: 7. The CDR3 consists of 15 residues. CDR1 SGHRS and CDR2 YFSETQ come from the germline V gene. Full variable domain (remainder filled in from reference TRBV5-1 and TRBJ1-1): KAGVTQTPRYLIKTRGQQVTLSCSPISGHRSVSWYQQTPGQGLQFLFEYFSETQRNKGNFPGRFSGRQFSNSRSEMNVSTLELGDSALYLCASSEATGGSTEAFFGQGTRLTVV.

This clone was detected only a few times. The V and J genes are TRBV27 and TRBJ1-6; TRBD1 agrees at 7 bases. Germline loops: CDR1 MNHEY, CDR2 SMNVEV (reference sequence). The CDR3 loop spans 14 amino acids. Unmatched junction bases numbered 6, after V lost 6 bases and J lost 7 bases. The CDR3: CASRGTVLNSPLHF. The CDR3 bases are TGTGCCAGCAGGGGGACAGTATTAAATTCACCCCTCCACTTT.

The chain has TRBV27 and TRBJ2-7; D perhaps matches TRBD2 (5 bases). Per the germline V gene, CDR1 is MNHEY and CDR2 is SMNVEV (reference sequence). There are 12 residues in the CDR3. Trimming cost V 2 bases and J 3 bases, with 5 bases left between them. The CDR3 bases are TGTGCCAGCAGTTTAAGCGGCTACGAGCAGTACTTC. Its protein is CASSLSGYEQYF.

The chain uses TRBV7-2 and TRBJ2-1; D is perhaps TRBD1 (6 bases). Per the germline V gene, CDR1 is SGHTA and CDR2 is FQGNSA. This CDR3 is built from 12 residues. The V gene lost 2 bases and the J gene lost 9 bases, with 8 bases spanning the gap. CDR3 residues: CASSLIRGEQFF. The CDR3 DNA reads TGTGCCAGCAGCTTAATCAGGGGTGAGCAGTTCTTC.

The chain is built from TRBV6-1 and TRBJ1-1, with D perhaps matching TRBD1 (5 bases). This CDR3 contains 15 residues. V was pared by 2 bases and J by 0 bases, with 10 bases between. The germline gives CDR1 MNHNS, CDR2 SASEGT. CDR3: CASSEQQGLNTEAFF. The DNA of the CDR3 is TGTGCCAGCAGTGAACAGCAGGGTTTGAACACTGAAGCTTTCTTT.